This note documents a single T cell receptor (beta chain) sequence. Its specificity is unknown. The sample is drawn from a study of T cell responses to AZD1222 COVID-19 vaccine. Measured with immunoSEQ multiplex PCR; TCRdb has only the in-frame clones, and not every one. Here the sample spans 130,000 or so clones, under 95% being singletons. The CDR3 length is 8 residues. Germline CDR1 is SNHLY and CDR2 is FYNNEI. The V end was cut by 3 bases, the J end by 11 bases, with 2 bases between. Whole-study findings and limits: Spike-wide coverage was observed for vaccine-associated CD4 TCRs, with dominant responses at 160-218 and 743-854. Every sample of the repertoires postdated the peak T cell response. Possibly, clonal diversity was underestimated; donors were largely white British and included more females.

This clonotype originated in an adult in good health. This chain joins TRBV2 and TRBJ2-7; no reliable D call. Here the sequenced sample was peripheral blood, taken on day 0 of AZD1222 vaccination. CDR3 sequence: CASSEEYF. CDR3 DNA: TGTGCCAGCAGTGAGGAGTACTTC.